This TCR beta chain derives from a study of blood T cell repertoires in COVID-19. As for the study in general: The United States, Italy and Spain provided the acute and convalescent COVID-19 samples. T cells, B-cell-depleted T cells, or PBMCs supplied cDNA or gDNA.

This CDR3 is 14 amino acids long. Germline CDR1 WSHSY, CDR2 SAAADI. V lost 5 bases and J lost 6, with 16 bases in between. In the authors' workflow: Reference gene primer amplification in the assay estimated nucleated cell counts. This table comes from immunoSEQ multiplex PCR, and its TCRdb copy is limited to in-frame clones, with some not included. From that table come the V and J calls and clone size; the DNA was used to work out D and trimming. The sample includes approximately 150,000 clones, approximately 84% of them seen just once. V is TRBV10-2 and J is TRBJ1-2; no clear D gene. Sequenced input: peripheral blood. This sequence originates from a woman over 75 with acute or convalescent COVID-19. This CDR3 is CASSSNLGGNGYTF. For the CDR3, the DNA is TGCGCCAGCAGTTCCAACTTAGGAGGGAATGGCTACACCTTC.